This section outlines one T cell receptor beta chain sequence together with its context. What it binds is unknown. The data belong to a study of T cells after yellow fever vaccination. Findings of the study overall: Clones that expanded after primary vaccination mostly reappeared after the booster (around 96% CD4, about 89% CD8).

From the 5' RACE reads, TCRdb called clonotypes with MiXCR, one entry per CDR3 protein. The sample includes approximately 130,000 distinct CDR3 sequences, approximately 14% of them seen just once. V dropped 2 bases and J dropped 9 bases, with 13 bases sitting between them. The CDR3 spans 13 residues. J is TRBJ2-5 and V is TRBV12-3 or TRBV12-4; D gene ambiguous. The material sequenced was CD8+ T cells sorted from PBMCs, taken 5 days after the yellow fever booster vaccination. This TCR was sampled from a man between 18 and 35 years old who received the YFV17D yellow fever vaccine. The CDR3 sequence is CASSLRATQAQYF. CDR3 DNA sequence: TGTGCCAGCAGTTTAAGGGCAACCCAGGCCCAGTACTTC.